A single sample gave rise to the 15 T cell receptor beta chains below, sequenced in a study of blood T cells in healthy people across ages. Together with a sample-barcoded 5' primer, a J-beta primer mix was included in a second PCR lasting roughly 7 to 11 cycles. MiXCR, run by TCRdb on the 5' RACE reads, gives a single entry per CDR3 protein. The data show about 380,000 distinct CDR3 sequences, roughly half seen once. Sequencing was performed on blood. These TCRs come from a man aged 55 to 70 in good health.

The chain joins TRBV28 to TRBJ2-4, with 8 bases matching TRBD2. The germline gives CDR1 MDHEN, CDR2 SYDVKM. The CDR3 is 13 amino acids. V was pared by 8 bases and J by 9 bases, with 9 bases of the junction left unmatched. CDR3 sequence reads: CASAREGGFIQYF. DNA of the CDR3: TGTGCCAGCGCTCGGGAGGGCGGGTTCATTCAGTACTTC.

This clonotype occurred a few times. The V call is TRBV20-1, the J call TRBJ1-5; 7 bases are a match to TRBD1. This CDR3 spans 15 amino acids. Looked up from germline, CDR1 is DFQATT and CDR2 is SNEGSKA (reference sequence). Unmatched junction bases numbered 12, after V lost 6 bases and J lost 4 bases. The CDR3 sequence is CSAAPRTGQNQPQHF. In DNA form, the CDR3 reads TGCAGTGCAGCGCCGAGGACAGGTCAGAATCAGCCCCAGCATTTT.

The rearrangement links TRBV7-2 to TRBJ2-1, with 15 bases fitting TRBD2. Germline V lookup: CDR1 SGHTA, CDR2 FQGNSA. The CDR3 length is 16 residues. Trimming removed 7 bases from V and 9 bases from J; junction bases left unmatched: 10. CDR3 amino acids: CASTRGLAGGPFEQFF. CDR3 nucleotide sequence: TGTGCCAGCACCAGAGGACTAGCGGGAGGGCCTTTTGAGCAGTTCTTC.

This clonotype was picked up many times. The CDR3 DNA follows: TGTGCCAGCAGCCAAGACGGTAGATCCCAAGAGACCCAGTACTTC. The encoded protein is CASSQDGRSQETQYF. The chain links TRBV3-1 to TRBJ2-5; D not certain. V lost 0 bases and J lost 1, with 9 bases in between. Germline-derived CDR1 and CDR2 are LGHDT and YNNKEL (reference sequence). This CDR3 has 15 amino acids.

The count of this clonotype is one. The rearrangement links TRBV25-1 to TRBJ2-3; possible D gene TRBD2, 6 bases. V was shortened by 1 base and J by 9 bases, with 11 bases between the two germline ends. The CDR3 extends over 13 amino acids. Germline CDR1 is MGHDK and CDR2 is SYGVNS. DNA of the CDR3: TGTGCCAGCAGTGAATCCCTCGCGGGAACGCAGTATTTT. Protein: CASSESLAGTQYF. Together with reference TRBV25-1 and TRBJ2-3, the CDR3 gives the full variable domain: EADIYQTPRYLVIGTGKKITLECSQTMGHDKMYWYQQDPGMELHLIHYSYGVNSTEKGDLSSESTVSRIRTEHFPLTLESARPSHTSQYLCASSESLAGTQYFGPGTRLTVL.

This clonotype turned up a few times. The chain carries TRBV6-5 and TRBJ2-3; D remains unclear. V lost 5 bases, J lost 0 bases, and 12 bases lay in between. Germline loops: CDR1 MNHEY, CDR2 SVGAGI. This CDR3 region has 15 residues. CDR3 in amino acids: CASSNELDSTDTQYF. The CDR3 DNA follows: TGTGCCAGCAGTAACGAACTTGATAGCACAGATACGCAGTATTTT.

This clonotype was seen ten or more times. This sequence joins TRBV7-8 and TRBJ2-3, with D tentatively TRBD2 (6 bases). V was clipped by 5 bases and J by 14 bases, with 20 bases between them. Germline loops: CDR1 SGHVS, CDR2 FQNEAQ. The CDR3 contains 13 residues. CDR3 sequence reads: CASSQRQMGRPYF. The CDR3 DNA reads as TGTGCCAGCAGCCAGCGACAAATGGGGAGGCCGTATTTT.

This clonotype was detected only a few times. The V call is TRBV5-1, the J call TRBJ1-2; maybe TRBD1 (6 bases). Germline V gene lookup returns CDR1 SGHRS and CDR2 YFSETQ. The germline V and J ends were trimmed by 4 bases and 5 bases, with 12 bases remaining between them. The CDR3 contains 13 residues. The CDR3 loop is CASSNGQRYGYTF. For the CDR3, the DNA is TGCGCCAGCAGCAATGGACAGCGGTATGGCTACACCTTC.

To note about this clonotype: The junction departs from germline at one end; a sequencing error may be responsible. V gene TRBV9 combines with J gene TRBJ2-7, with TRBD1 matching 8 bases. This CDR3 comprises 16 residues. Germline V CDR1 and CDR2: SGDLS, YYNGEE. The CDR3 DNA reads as TGTGTCAGCAGCGCAGGACAGGGCCACCCCCCTTACGAGCAGTACTTC. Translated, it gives CVSSAGQGHPPYEQYF.

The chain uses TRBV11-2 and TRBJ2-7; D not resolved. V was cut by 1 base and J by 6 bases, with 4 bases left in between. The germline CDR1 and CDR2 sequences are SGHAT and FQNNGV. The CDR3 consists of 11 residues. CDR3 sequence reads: CASSLGLEQYF. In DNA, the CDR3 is TGTGCCAGCAGCTTAGGGCTCGAGCAGTACTTC. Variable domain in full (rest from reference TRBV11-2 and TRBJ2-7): EAGVAQSPRYKIIEKRQSVAFWCNPISGHATLYWYQQILGQGPKLLIQFQNNGVVDDSQLPKDRFSAERLKGVDSTLKIQPAKLEDSAVYLCASSLGLEQYFGPGTRLTVT.

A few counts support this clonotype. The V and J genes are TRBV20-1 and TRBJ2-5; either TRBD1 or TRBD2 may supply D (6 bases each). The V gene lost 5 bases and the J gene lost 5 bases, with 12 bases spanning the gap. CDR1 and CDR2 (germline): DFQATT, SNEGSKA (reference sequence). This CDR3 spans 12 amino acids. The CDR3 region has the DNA TGCAGTGCTCCCCGGGGGCCTGAGACCCAGTACTTC. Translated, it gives CSAPRGPETQYF.

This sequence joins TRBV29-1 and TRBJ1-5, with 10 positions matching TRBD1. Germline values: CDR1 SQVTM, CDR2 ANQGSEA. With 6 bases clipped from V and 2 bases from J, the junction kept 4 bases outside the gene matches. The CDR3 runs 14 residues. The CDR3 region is CSVAGQGGNQPQHF. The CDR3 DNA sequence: TGCAGCGTAGCTGGACAGGGGGGCAATCAGCCCCAGCATTTT.

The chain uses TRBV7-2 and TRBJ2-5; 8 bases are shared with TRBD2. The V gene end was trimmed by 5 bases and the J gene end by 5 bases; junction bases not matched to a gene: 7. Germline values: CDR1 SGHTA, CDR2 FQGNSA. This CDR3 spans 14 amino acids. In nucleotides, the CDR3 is TGTGCCAGCAGCGTTAGCGGGAAAGGGGAGACCCAGTACTTC. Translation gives CASSVSGKGETQYF.

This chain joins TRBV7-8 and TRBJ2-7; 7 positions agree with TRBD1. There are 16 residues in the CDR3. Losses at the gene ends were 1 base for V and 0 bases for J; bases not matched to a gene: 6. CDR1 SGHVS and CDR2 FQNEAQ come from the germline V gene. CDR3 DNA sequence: TGTGCCAGCAGCTTAGGAGGGACAGTGTTCTCCTACGAGCAGTACTTC. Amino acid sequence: CASSLGGTVFSYEQYF.

CDR3 sequence (DNA): TGCGCCAGCAGTAAAGCCTACGAGCAGTACTTC. It codes for CASSKAYEQYF. This chain uses TRBV10-1 with TRBJ2-7, with no clear D. V was cut by 5 bases and J by 2 bases, with 4 bases left in between. The CDR3 is made up of 11 amino acids. Germline V gives CDR1 WNHNN, CDR2 SYGVQD (reference sequence).